The entry that follows covers one TCR beta chain sequence. Its antigen target is currently unknown. Base quality data are lacking; no much larger clone is found one base away. A cohort of 25 to 30 patients with locally advanced or metastatic urothelial carcinoma, treated at Memorial Sloan Kettering on a trial protocol, was included. Peripheral blood mononuclear cells were collected pretreatment and during treatment, with between 1 and 8 total time points obtained per patient. The Qiagen DNeasy Blood extraction kit was used to purify genomic DNA from total PBMCs and tumor samples. PBMCs were collected pretreatment and during treatment and were isolated and stored as previously described. Ends trimmed: V by 6 bases, J by 1 base; bases unmatched to a gene: 2. The germline V gene gives CDR1 as MNHNS and CDR2 as SASEGT. From cysteine to phenylalanine, the CDR3 is 14 amino acids long. CDR3 DNA is the only sequence kept; it has 42 bases, read in frame from the first base.

Synthetic TCR analog templates were spiked into each PCR to estimate absolute template abundance from read counts. The immunoSEQ assay was used to amplify TCRbeta CDR3 regions from genomic DNA with bias-controlled V and J gene primers. Rearranged TCRbeta segments were sequenced at approximately 20X coverage. On the authors' methods: Clustering was used to correct sequencing errors, and CDR3s were annotated against IMGT to assign V, D and J genes. Out-of-frame and stop-codon sequences were excluded, and only productive TCRbeta rearrangements were used in downstream analyses. Clonality was computed as one minus Shannon entropy normalized by the log of the number of unique productive sequences. Fisher's exact test with Benjamini-Hochberg correction, at a threshold of adjusted p below 0.01, was used to find clones that differed between time points or between blood and tumor. This immuneACCESS table, as held by TCRdb, lists in-frame sequences with V and J called but not all clones. Of the missing ones, under half trace to an unresolved V gene in checked studies; the others have no known cause. Clonal size and the V and J genes are those of that table, whereas D and trimming came from the DNA. The sample table holds more than 85,000 clones, of which about nine tenths were seen once. About 0.91% of the sample is in the top ten clones.

The data stem from a study of PD-L1 blockade in urothelial cancer (dated by TCRdb to about 2017). Concerning the study at large: Therapy was started around 2014 for all patients, and atezolizumab 1,200 mg was administered intravenously every 3 weeks. About 90% of the roughly 30 patients were males with bladder-origin urothelial cancer, and about 65% of the roughly 30 reported a prior smoking history. Patients had an ECOG performance status of 0 or 1 and had received between 0 and 3 prior chemotherapy regimens. Blood samples were analyzed at two time points: 3 weeks after treatment start (second dose) and 6 weeks after treatment start. Blood samples yielded a median of approximately 150,000 T cells and around 83,000 unique TCRs, with median clonality 0.080. The study was an exploratory multi-omic analysis of somatic, immune and clinical correlates of response to PD-L1 blockade with atezolizumab in urothelial cancer. TCR sequencing covered pretreatment tumor samples and matched, serially collected peripheral blood taken before and after atezolizumab treatment. Progression-free survival longer than 6 months counted as durable clinical benefit, and TCR features were additionally tested against both progression-free and overall survival. In the same patients who had TCR sequencing, pretreatment tumors also underwent whole exome sequencing and RNA sequencing. Nine patients reached durable clinical benefit, while 20 or so patients did not. Pretreatment blood TCR-seq was available for about 27 patients, at least one posttreatment blood collection was obtained for 25 or so patients, and tumor TCR-seq was available for 25 or so patients.

Results and caveats for the whole study, not just this receptor: Greater expansion of tumor-associated TCR clones in peripheral blood 3 weeks after the start of treatment was observed in patients with durable benefit (n ≈ 20, p = 0.022). Because the sample size was small (n of about 31) and many of the analyses were exploratory, the results are meant to be hypothesis-generating. A pretreatment peripheral blood TCR clonality below the median was linked to improved progression-free and overall survival.

The sequence joins TRBV6-1 to TRBJ1-2, and 10 bases in between align with TRBD1. The specimen was PBMCs, collected around atezolizumab (anti-PD-L1) treatment. The sequence was collected from a woman older than 75 with urothelial cancer. The sequenced DNA is TGTGCCAGCAGAAGGACAGGGGGTAACTATGGCTACACCTTC. The resulting protein is CASRRTGGNYGYTF.